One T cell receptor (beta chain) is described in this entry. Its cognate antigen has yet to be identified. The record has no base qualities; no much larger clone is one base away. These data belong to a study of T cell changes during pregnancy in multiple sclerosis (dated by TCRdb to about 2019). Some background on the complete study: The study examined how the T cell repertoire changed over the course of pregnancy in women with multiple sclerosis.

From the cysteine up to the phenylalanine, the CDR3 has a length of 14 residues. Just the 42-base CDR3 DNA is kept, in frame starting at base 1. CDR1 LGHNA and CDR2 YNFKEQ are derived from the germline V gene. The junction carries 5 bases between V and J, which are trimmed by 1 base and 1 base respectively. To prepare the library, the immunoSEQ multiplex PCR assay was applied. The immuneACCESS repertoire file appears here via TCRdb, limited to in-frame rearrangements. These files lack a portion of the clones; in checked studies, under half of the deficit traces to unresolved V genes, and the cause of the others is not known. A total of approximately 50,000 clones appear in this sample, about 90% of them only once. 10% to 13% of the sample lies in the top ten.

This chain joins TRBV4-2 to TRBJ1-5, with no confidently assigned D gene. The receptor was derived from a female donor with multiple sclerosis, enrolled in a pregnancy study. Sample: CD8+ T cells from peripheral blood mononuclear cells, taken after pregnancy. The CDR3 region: CASSQAQSNQPQHF. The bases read TGTGCCAGCAGCCAAGCGCAGAGCAATCAGCCCCAGCATTTT.